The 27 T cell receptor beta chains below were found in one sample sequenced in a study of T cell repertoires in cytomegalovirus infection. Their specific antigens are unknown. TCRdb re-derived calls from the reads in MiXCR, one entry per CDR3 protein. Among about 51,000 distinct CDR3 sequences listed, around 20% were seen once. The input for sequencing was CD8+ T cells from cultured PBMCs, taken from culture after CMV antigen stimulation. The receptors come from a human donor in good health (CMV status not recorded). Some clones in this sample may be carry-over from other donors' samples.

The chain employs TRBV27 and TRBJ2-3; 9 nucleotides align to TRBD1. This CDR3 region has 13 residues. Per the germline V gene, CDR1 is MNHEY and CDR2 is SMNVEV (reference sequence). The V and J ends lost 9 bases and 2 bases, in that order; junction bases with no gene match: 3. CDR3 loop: CASRQGVTDTQYF. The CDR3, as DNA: TGTGCCAGTAGACAGGGGGTCACAGATACGCAGTATTTT.

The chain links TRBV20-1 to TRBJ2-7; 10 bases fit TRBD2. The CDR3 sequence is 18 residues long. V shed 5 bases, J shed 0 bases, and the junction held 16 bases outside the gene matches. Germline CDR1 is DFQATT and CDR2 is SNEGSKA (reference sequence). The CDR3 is CSAPLPSGRARHSYEQYF. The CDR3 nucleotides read TGCAGTGCTCCCTTACCCAGCGGGAGGGCCCGTCACTCCTACGAGCAGTACTTC.

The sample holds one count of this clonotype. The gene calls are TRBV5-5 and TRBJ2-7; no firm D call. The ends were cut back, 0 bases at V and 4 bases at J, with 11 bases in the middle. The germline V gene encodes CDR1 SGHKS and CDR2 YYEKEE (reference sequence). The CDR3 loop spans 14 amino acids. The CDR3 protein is CASSLGPSTYEQYF. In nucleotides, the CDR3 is TGTGCCAGCAGCTTGGGACCGTCGACATACGAGCAGTACTTC.

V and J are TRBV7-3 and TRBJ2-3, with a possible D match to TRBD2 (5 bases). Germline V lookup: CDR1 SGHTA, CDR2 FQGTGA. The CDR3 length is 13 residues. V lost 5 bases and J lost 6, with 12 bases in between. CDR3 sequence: CASSIASGDTQYF. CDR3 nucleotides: TGTGCCAGCAGCATCGCCTCGGGGGATACGCAGTATTTT.

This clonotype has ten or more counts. CDR3 sequence: CASSLGRNYGYTF. The CDR3 coding sequence is TGTGCCAGCAGTTTAGGCAGGAACTATGGCTACACCTTC. This chain uses TRBV28 with TRBJ1-2; D is ambiguous. The germline V and J ends were trimmed by 2 bases and 2 bases, with 6 bases remaining between them. Germline V gives CDR1 MDHEN, CDR2 SYDVKM. The CDR3 length is 13 residues.

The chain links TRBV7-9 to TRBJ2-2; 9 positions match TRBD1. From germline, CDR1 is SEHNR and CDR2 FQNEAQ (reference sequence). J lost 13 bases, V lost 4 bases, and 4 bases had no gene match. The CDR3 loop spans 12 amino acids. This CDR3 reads CASSSGTGWLFF. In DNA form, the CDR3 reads TGTGCCAGCAGCTCCGGGACAGGGTGGCTGTTTTTT.

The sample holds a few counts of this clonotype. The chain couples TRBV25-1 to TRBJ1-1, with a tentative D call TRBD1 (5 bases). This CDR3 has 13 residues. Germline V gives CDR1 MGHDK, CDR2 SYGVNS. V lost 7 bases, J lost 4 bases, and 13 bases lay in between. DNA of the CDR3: TGTGCCAGCATTCCCCGGGGGGGCACTGAAGCTTTCTTT. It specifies CASIPRGGTEAFF.

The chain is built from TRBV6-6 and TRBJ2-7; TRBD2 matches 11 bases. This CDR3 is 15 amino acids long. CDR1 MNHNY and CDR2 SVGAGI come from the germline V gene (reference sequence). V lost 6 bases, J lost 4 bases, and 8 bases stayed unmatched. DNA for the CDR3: TGTGCCAGCAGCGAAGGTACTAGCGGGAGTTACGAGCAGTACTTC. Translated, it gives CASSEGTSGSYEQYF.

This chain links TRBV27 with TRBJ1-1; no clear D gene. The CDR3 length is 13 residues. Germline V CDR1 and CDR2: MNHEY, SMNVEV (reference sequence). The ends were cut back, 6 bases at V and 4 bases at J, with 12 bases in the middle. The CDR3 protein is CASSEVWGTEAFF. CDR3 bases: TGTGCCAGCAGCGAGGTATGGGGCACTGAAGCTTTCTTT.

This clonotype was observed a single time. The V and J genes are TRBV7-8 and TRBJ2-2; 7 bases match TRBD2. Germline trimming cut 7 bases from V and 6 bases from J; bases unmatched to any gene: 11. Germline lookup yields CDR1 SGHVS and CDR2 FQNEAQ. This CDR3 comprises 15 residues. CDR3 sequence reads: CASTTMGGRAGELFF. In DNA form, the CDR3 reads TGTGCCAGCACCACGATGGGAGGGCGGGCCGGGGAGCTGTTTTTT.

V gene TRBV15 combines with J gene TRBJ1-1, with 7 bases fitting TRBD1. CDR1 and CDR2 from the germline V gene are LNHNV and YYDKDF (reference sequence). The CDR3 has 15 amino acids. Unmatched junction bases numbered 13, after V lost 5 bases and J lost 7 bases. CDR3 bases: TGTGCCACCAGCTTCCGAGGACAGGCGGGCGGTGAAGCTTTCTTT. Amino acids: CATSFRGQAGGEAFF.

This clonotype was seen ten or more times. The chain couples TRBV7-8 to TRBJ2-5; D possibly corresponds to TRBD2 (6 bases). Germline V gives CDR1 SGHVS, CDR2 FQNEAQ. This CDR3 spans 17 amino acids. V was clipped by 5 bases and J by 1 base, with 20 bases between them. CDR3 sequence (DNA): TGTGCCAGCAGCCCCTGGGGGGTAGGGAGACTCCAAGAGACCCAGTACTTC. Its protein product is CASSPWGVGRLQETQYF.

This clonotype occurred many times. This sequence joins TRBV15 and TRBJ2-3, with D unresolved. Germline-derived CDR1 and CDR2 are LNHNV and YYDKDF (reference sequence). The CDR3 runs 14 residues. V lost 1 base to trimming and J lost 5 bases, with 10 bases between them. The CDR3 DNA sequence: TGTGCCACCAGCAGAGCTTCAGAAGTAGATACGCAGTATTTT. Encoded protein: CATSRASEVDTQYF. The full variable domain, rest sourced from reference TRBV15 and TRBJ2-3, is DAMVIQNPRYQVTQFGKPVTLSCSQTLNHNVMYWYQQKSSQAPKLLFHYYDKDFNNEADTPDNFQSRRPNTSFCFLDIRSPGLGDTAMYLCATSRASEVDTQYFGPGTRLTVL.

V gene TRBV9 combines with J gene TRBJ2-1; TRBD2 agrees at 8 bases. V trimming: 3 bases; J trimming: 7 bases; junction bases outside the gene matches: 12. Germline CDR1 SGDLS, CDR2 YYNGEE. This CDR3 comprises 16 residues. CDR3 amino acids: CASSGPSGGARNEQFF. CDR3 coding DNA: TGTGCCAGCAGCGGACCCTCCGGGGGGGCACGGAATGAGCAGTTCTTC.

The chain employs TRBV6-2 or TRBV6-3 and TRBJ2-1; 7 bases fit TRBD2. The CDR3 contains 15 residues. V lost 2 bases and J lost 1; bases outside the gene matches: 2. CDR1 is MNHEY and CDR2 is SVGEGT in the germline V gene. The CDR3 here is CASSYPGGSYNEQFF. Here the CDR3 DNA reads TGTGCCAGCAGTTACCCCGGGGGGTCCTACAATGAGCAGTTCTTC.

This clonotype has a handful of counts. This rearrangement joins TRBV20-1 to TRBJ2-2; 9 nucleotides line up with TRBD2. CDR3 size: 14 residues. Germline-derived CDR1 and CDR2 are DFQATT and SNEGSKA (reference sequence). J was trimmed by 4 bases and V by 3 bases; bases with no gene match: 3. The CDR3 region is CSARGRGGTGELFF. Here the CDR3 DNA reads TGCAGTGCTAGGGGGCGGGGGGGCACCGGGGAGCTGTTTTTT.

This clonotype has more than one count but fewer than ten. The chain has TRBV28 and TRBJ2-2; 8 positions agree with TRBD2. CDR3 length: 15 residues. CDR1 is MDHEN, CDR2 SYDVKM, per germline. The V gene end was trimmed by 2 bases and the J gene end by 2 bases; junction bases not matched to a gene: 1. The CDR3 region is CASSLLAGNTGELFF. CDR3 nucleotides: TGTGCCAGCAGTTTACTAGCGGGTAACACCGGGGAGCTGTTTTTT.

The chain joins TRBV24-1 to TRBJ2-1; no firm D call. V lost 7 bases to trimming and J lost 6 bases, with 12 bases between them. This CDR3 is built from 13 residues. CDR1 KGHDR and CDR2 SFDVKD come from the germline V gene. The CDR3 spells CATRSRALNEQFF. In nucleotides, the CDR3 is TGTGCCACCAGGAGCCGGGCCCTCAATGAGCAGTTCTTC.

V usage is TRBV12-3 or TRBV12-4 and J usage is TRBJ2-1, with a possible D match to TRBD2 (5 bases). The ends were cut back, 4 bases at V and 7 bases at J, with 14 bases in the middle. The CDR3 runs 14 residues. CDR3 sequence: CASSSGSSRNEQFF. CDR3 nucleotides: TGTGCCAGCAGTTCCGGGTCTAGCCGGAATGAGCAGTTCTTC.

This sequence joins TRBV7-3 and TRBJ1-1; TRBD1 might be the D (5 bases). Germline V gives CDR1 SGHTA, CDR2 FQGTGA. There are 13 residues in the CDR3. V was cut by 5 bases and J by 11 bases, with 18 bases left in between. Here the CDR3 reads CASSPPGGATAFF. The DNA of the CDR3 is TGTGCCAGCAGCCCTCCCGGCGGGGCGACGGCTTTCTTT.

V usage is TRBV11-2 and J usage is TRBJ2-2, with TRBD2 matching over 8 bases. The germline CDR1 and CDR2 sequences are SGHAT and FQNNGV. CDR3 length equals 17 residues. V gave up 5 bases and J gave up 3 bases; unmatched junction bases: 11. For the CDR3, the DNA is TGTGCCAGCAGCCCCCCAGGAAGCGGGAGCTACACCGGGGAGCTGTTTTTT. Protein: CASSPPGSGSYTGELFF. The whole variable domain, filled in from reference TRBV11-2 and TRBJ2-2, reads EAGVAQSPRYKIIEKRQSVAFWCNPISGHATLYWYQQILGQGPKLLIQFQNNGVVDDSQLPKDRFSAERLKGVDSTLKIQPAKLEDSAVYLCASSPPGSGSYTGELFFGEGSRLTVL.

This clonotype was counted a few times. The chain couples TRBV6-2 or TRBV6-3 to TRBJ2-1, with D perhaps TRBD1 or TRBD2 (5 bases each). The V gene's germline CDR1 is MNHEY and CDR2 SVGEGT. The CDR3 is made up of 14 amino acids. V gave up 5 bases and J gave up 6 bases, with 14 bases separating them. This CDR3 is CASSLAVGTNEQFF. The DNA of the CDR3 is TGTGCCAGCAGTCTGGCGGTCGGGACCAATGAGCAGTTCTTC.

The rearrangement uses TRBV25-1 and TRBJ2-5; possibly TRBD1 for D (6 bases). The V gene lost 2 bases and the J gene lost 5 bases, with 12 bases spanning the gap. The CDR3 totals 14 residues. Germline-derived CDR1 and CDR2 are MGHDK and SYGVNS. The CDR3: CASSEIRGRETQYF. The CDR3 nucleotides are TGTGCCAGCAGTGAAATCAGGGGTAGGGAGACCCAGTACTTC.

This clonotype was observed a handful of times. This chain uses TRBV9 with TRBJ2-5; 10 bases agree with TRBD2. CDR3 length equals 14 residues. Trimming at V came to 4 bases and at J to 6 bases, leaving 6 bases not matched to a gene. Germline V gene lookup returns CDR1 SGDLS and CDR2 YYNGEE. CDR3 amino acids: CASSPSGRGQTQYF. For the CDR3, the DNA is TGTGCCAGCAGCCCCAGCGGGAGGGGGCAGACCCAGTACTTC. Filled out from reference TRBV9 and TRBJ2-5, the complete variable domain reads DSGVTQTPKHLITATGQRVTLRCSPRSGDLSVYWYQQSLDQGLQFLIQYYNGEERAKGNILERFSAQQFPDLHSELNLSSLELGDSALYFCASSPSGRGQTQYFGPGTRLLVL.

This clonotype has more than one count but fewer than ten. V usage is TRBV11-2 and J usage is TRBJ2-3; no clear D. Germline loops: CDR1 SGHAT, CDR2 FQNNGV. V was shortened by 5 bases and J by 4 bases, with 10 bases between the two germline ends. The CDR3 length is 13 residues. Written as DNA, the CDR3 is TGTGCCAGCAGCCCCCCGAGCCCAGATACGCAGTATTTT. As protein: CASSPPSPDTQYF. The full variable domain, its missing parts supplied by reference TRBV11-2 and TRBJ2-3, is EAGVAQSPRYKIIEKRQSVAFWCNPISGHATLYWYQQILGQGPKLLIQFQNNGVVDDSQLPKDRFSAERLKGVDSTLKIQPAKLEDSAVYLCASSPPSPDTQYFGPGTRLTVL.

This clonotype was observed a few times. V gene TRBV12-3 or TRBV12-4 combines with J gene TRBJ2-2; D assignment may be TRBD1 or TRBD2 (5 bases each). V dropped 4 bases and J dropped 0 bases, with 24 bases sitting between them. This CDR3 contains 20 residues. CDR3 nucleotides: TGTGCCAGCAGTTCCTCCGGGACGCCCGGTCCCGTCGCGAACACCGGGGAGCTGTTTTTT. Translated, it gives CASSSSGTPGPVANTGELFF.

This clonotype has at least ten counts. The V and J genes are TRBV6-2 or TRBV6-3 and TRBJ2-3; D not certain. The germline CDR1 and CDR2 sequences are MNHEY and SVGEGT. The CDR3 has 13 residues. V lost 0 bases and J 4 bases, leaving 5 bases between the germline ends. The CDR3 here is CASSYSGPDTQYF. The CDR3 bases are TGTGCCAGCAGTTACTCTGGGCCAGATACGCAGTATTTT.